This TCR beta chain comes out of a study of T cells in Graves' hyperthyroidism and ophthalmopathy. Overall study results and limits: The model foresaw ophthalmopathy a median approximately 6.1 months prior to onset. Appearing also in blood were most of the thyroid clonotypes expanded above 0.001.

Points on this clonotype: Its specificity is unknown.

The germline CDR1 and CDR2 sequences are MDHEN and SYDVKM. The trim removed 9 bases at V and 2 bases at J, leaving 5 bases unmatched. The CDR3 sequence is 13 residues long. From RNA transcripts, TCR beta CDR3 regions were amplified. First-round RT-PCR targeting the TCR CDR3 was performed with the HTBI primer set. MiXCR, run by TCRdb on the multiplex PCR reads, gives a single entry per CDR3 protein. The repertoire has around 660,000 distinct CDR3 sequences, approximately 42% of them found once; the top ten carry 7% to 7.5%. Sequenced material: peripheral blood or thyroid tissue (not recorded which). V usage is TRBV28 and J usage is TRBJ2-5, with 8 positions matching TRBD2. This clonotype was sampled from an adult man with Graves' disease, either hyperthyroidism or ophthalmopathy (not recorded which). Here the CDR3 DNA reads TGTGCCAGTACTCGGGGGGGACAAGAGACCCAGTACTTC. Translating it yields CASTRGGQETQYF.